The source of this T cell receptor (beta chain) is a study of CD8 T cells in Susac syndrome. In germline, CDR1 is SNHLY, CDR2 FYNNEI. The CDR3 spans 12 residues. Trimming removed 4 bases at V and 6 bases at J, with 9 bases between. To note about this clonotype: Its antigen remains unknown.

TCR beta sequences were obtained from blood CD8+ and CD4+ T cells. TEMRA cells were FACS-enriched, while CD8+ and CD4+ T cells were negatively isolated. cDNA came from around 0.5 to 1 ug RNA primed by random hexamers. An immunoSEQ multiplex PCR generated amplified TCR beta CDR3 products spanning 54 Vbeta and 13 Jbeta. TCRdb fed the immunoSEQ multiplex PCR reads into MiXCR, producing one record per CDR3 protein. The table lists 150,000 to 250,000 distinct CDR3 sequences, about 96% of them singletons. Study conclusions and caveats: It was acknowledged in the study that its TCR sequencing and HLA analysis involved a relatively small number of individuals.

The TCR originated in a human donor with multiple sclerosis. V is TRBV2 and J is TRBJ1-1; no definite D call. The specimen was CD4+ T cells from PBMCs. CDR3: CASSATVPEAFF. The CDR3 region has the DNA TGTGCCAGCAGTGCCACAGTCCCTGAAGCTTTCTTT.